Listed below are T cell receptor beta chains from one sample, sequenced in a study of blood T cell repertoires in COVID-19. The data were produced by immunoSEQ multiplex PCR, yet TCRdb's version contains in-frame clones alone and is incomplete. This table holds approximately 190,000 clones, 85% to 90% found once. Sequencing used peripheral blood. These receptor sequences come from a middle-aged man with active or convalescent COVID-19. The CDR3 runs from the conserved cysteine through the conserved F or W. The order of the fields is D gene, J gene, V gene, clone size, CDR3 DNA, CDR3 protein. The D gene is left open where the match is weak. Clone size is shown for a subset of rows, as once, few, many or a class of expanded clone.

d_call: TRBD2
j_call: TRBJ2-3
v_call: TRBV5-4
clone_size: .
cdr3_nt: TGTGCCAGCAGCCGAAGGGCGGGACTAGCCGCAGATACGCAGTATTTT
cdr3_aa: CASSRRAGLAADTQYF

d_call: .
j_call: TRBJ1-2
v_call: TRBV29-1
clone_size: .
cdr3_nt: TGCAGCGTTGAACAGGGGTTGGGCTATGGCTACACCTTC
cdr3_aa: CSVEQGLGYGYTF

d_call: TRBD2
j_call: TRBJ2-1
v_call: TRBV11-3
clone_size: .
cdr3_nt: TGTGCCAGCAGCCCCCGACGGGGGACTAGCGTTAACAATGAGCAGTTCTTC
cdr3_aa: CASSPRRGTSVNNEQFF

d_call: .
j_call: TRBJ1-1
v_call: TRBV19
clone_size: .
cdr3_nt: TGTGCCAGTAGGATAACTGGACAGCGGGGGGACACTGAAGCTTTCTTT
cdr3_aa: CASRITGQRGDTEAFF

d_call: TRBD1
j_call: TRBJ1-6
v_call: TRBV11-2
clone_size: .
cdr3_nt: TGTGCCAGCAGCGCGCAGACAGGGGGCCCAAATTCACCCCTCCACTTT
cdr3_aa: CASSAQTGGPNSPLHF

d_call: .
j_call: TRBJ2-7
v_call: TRBV6-5
clone_size: .
cdr3_nt: TGTGCCAGCAGCTTCGGACTCGAGGCCTCCTACGAGCAGTACTTC
cdr3_aa: CASSFGLEASYEQYF

d_call: .
j_call: TRBJ2-7
v_call: TRBV10-2
clone_size: few
cdr3_nt: TGCGCCAGCAGTGATGAGAGTCTAGGTTCCTACGAGCAGTACTTC
cdr3_aa: CASSDESLGSYEQYF

d_call: TRBD2
j_call: TRBJ2-1
v_call: TRBV19
clone_size: once
cdr3_nt: TGTGCCAGTAGTTTATACGGCGGGGGTACCTCCTACAATGAGCAGTTCTTC
cdr3_aa: CASSLYGGGTSYNEQFF

d_call: .
j_call: TRBJ1-2
v_call: TRBV4-2
clone_size: .
cdr3_nt: TGTGCCAGCAGCCAAGATGGGCAGGGCGGTGACGGCTACACCTTC
cdr3_aa: CASSQDGQGGDGYTF

d_call: TRBD1
j_call: TRBJ1-5
v_call: TRBV28
clone_size: .
cdr3_nt: TGTGCCAGCAGTTCCCGGACAGGGCGGAGGGCTAGCAATCAGCCCCAGCATTTT
cdr3_aa: CASSSRTGRRASNQPQHF

d_call: .
j_call: TRBJ1-1
v_call: TRBV9
clone_size: .
cdr3_nt: TGTGCCAGCAGCGCGATACGTAGGAACACTGAAGCTTTCTTT
cdr3_aa: CASSAIRRNTEAFF

d_call: .
j_call: TRBJ2-7
v_call: TRBV6-5
clone_size: once
cdr3_nt: TGTGCCAGCAGCCGACGCCCGGGTCGGGCCTACGAGCAGTACTTC
cdr3_aa: CASSRRPGRAYEQYF

d_call: .
j_call: TRBJ1-1
v_call: TRBV4-1
clone_size: once
cdr3_nt: TGCGCCAGCAGCCCTCATCAGGTCATTAACACTGAAGCTTTCTTT
cdr3_aa: CASSPHQVINTEAFF

d_call: TRBD1
j_call: TRBJ2-2
v_call: TRBV11-2
clone_size: .
cdr3_nt: TGTGCCAGCAGCTTACCAAGGACAGGGGCCGCCACCGGGGAGCTGTTTTTT
cdr3_aa: CASSLPRTGAATGELFF

d_call: .
j_call: TRBJ1-4
v_call: TRBV19
clone_size: .
cdr3_nt: TGTGCCAGTAGTATCATGAGGCTTGCTAATGAAAAACTGTTTTTT
cdr3_aa: CASSIMRLANEKLFF

d_call: .
j_call: TRBJ1-1
v_call: TRBV27
clone_size: .
cdr3_nt: TGTGCCAGCAGGAACCTACGGGGGGCGGTGGTAGCGGAAGCTTTCTTT
cdr3_aa: CASRNLRGAVVAEAFF

d_call: TRBD2
j_call: TRBJ2-7
v_call: TRBV5-1
clone_size: .
cdr3_nt: TGCGCCAGCAGCCGATCACTAGCGGGGGCCACGCTGCAGCAGTACTTC
cdr3_aa: CASSRSLAGATLQQYF

d_call: .
j_call: TRBJ1-2
v_call: TRBV25-1
clone_size: .
cdr3_nt: TGTGCCAGCAGGGCGGGATATGGCTACACCTTC
cdr3_aa: CASRAGYGYTF

d_call: .
j_call: TRBJ2-2
v_call: TRBV24-1
clone_size: .
cdr3_nt: TGTGCCACCAGTGATTGGTCCCTAAACAGGTTGACCGGGGAGCTGTTTTTT
cdr3_aa: CATSDWSLNRLTGELFF

d_call: TRBD1
j_call: TRBJ1-2
v_call: TRBV9
clone_size: .
cdr3_nt: TGTGCCAGCAGCGTAGGACAGGGGGCCTATGATGGCTACACCTTC
cdr3_aa: CASSVGQGAYDGYTF

d_call: TRBD1
j_call: TRBJ2-1
v_call: TRBV25-1
clone_size: once
cdr3_nt: TGTGCCAGCAGTGTAGCTTCCGGACAGGGGTTTTATGAGCAGTTCTTC
cdr3_aa: CASSVASGQGFYEQFF

d_call: .
j_call: TRBJ2-2
v_call: TRBV5-1
clone_size: .
cdr3_nt: TGCGCCAGCAGCTTTGGTACCGTCAGGGGTGGACATTTTTCCGGGGAGCTGTTTTTT
cdr3_aa: CASSFGTVRGGHFSGELFF

d_call: TRBD1
j_call: TRBJ1-5
v_call: TRBV19
clone_size: .
cdr3_nt: TGTGCCAGTCAATTCAGGGGGGGCAATCAGCCCCAGCATTTT
cdr3_aa: CASQFRGGNQPQHF

d_call: TRBD1
j_call: TRBJ2-5
v_call: TRBV3-1/TRBV3-2
clone_size: .
cdr3_nt: TGTGCCAGCAGCCGCACCAGGGGGCGAGAGACCCAGTACTTC
cdr3_aa: CASSRTRGRETQYF

d_call: .
j_call: TRBJ1-2
v_call: TRBV30
clone_size: many
cdr3_nt: TGTGCCTGGACTACCGACCAGGGAGGCTACACCTTC
cdr3_aa: CAWTTDQGGYTF

d_call: .
j_call: TRBJ1-1
v_call: TRBV6-5
clone_size: .
cdr3_nt: TGTGCCAGCAGCACTAACACTGAAGCTTTCTTT
cdr3_aa: CASSTNTEAFF

d_call: TRBD2
j_call: TRBJ2-2
v_call: TRBV30
clone_size: few
cdr3_nt: TGTGCCTGGAGTGGACCCGGGGGGGTTGCTACCGGGGAGCTGTTTTTT
cdr3_aa: CAWSGPGGVATGELFF

d_call: .
j_call: TRBJ1-5
v_call: TRBV27
clone_size: .
cdr3_nt: TGTGCCAGCAGTTTATCACGGGAAAATCAGCCCCAGCATTTT
cdr3_aa: CASSLSRENQPQHF

d_call: TRBD2
j_call: TRBJ2-7
v_call: TRBV7-2
clone_size: once
cdr3_nt: TGTGCCAGCAGCTTAGCGGTAGCGGGGGGACGTAGCGAGCAGTACTTC
cdr3_aa: CASSLAVAGGRSEQYF

d_call: TRBD1
j_call: TRBJ2-5
v_call: TRBV3-1/TRBV3-2
clone_size: .
cdr3_nt: TGTGCCAGCAGCGTCAGGACAGGTCAAGAGACCCAGTACTTC
cdr3_aa: CASSVRTGQETQYF

d_call: .
j_call: TRBJ2-7
v_call: TRBV7-9
clone_size: once
cdr3_nt: TGTGCCAGCAGCTACGGACTGCGGGAGCAGTACTTC
cdr3_aa: CASSYGLREQYF

d_call: .
j_call: TRBJ2-3
v_call: TRBV7-2
clone_size: once
cdr3_nt: TGTGCCAGCAGCTTAGGGCTCCGCCCGGATACGCAGTATTTT
cdr3_aa: CASSLGLRPDTQYF

d_call: TRBD1
j_call: TRBJ2-7
v_call: TRBV6-1
clone_size: few
cdr3_nt: TGTGCCAGCAGTGAGAGCGGGACAGGGACCTACGAGCAGTACTTC
cdr3_aa: CASSESGTGTYEQYF

d_call: .
j_call: TRBJ2-2
v_call: TRBV6-5
clone_size: .
cdr3_nt: TGTGCCAGCAGCCCACTCGGCGGGGGGGAGCTGTTTTTT
cdr3_aa: CASSPLGGGELFF

d_call: TRBD2
j_call: TRBJ2-7
v_call: TRBV6-6
clone_size: .
cdr3_nt: TGTGCCAGCACTACAAGCGGGGGGAGTGACGAGCAGTACTTC
cdr3_aa: CASTTSGGSDEQYF

d_call: TRBD1
j_call: TRBJ1-2
v_call: TRBV6-4
clone_size: .
cdr3_nt: TGTGCCAGCAGAGGGACAGGGTCTGGCTACACCTTC
cdr3_aa: CASRGTGSGYTF

d_call: TRBD1
j_call: TRBJ1-6
v_call: TRBV6-8
clone_size: .
cdr3_nt: TGTGCCAGCAGTTACTACTCCGGGACAGGGAATAATTCACCCCTCCACTTT
cdr3_aa: CASSYYSGTGNNSPLHF

d_call: TRBD1
j_call: TRBJ1-1
v_call: TRBV29-1
clone_size: .
cdr3_nt: TGCAGCGTAAGTACGGGACAGGCTAACACTGAAGCTTTCTTT
cdr3_aa: CSVSTGQANTEAFF

d_call: .
j_call: TRBJ1-3
v_call: TRBV19
clone_size: .
cdr3_nt: TGTGCCAGTAGTATAGATACAACCTGGTCTGGAAACACCATATATTTT
cdr3_aa: CASSIDTTWSGNTIYF

d_call: TRBD1
j_call: TRBJ2-1
v_call: TRBV5-1
clone_size: .
cdr3_nt: TGCGCCAGCAGCTTGGGACAGGGGGCCGGGGGCGAGCAGTTCTTC
cdr3_aa: CASSLGQGAGGEQFF

d_call: .
j_call: TRBJ2-5
v_call: TRBV19
clone_size: .
cdr3_nt: TGTGCCAGTAGTCCAGGGAGGGGTCAGGGGGAGACCCAGTACTTC
cdr3_aa: CASSPGRGQGETQYF

d_call: .
j_call: TRBJ2-7
v_call: TRBV2
clone_size: .
cdr3_nt: TGTGCCAGCAGCGATTTAAGGGAGGCCGAGCAGTACTTC
cdr3_aa: CASSDLREAEQYF

d_call: .
j_call: TRBJ1-1
v_call: TRBV6-6
clone_size: .
cdr3_nt: TGTGCCAGCCAGCACCCTGGGGGGGCTGAAGCTTTCTTT
cdr3_aa: CASQHPGGAEAFF

d_call: .
j_call: TRBJ1-2
v_call: TRBV9
clone_size: .
cdr3_nt: TGTGCCAGCAGCGTACGGGAGAACTATGGCTACACCTTC
cdr3_aa: CASSVRENYGYTF

d_call: .
j_call: TRBJ1-2
v_call: TRBV13
clone_size: .
cdr3_nt: TGTGCCAGCAGCTTACTGGGGCCAGCTAACTATGGCTACACCTTC
cdr3_aa: CASSLLGPANYGYTF

d_call: TRBD1
j_call: TRBJ2-2
v_call: TRBV5-6
clone_size: .
cdr3_nt: TGTGCCAGCAGCTGGACAGGGGTTACCGGGGAGCTGTTTTTT
cdr3_aa: CASSWTGVTGELFF

d_call: TRBD2
j_call: TRBJ2-3
v_call: TRBV5-4
clone_size: .
cdr3_nt: TGTGCCAGCAGCTCGCTCCTAGCGGGTGGGGCAGATACGCAGTATTTT
cdr3_aa: CASSSLLAGGADTQYF

d_call: .
j_call: TRBJ2-2
v_call: TRBV6-5
clone_size: .
cdr3_nt: TGTGCCAGCAGTTACTCGTCAGGGTACAGCACCGGGGAGCTGTTTTTT
cdr3_aa: CASSYSSGYSTGELFF

d_call: .
j_call: TRBJ1-2
v_call: TRBV2
clone_size: .
cdr3_nt: TGTGCCAGCAGTCTAGTACGGACTAACTATGGCTACACCTTC
cdr3_aa: CASSLVRTNYGYTF

d_call: TRBD1
j_call: TRBJ1-4
v_call: TRBV4-2
clone_size: .
cdr3_nt: TGTGCCAGCAGCCACTCGGGACAGGGGTTTAATGAAAAACTGTTTTTT
cdr3_aa: CASSHSGQGFNEKLFF

d_call: .
j_call: TRBJ2-3
v_call: TRBV23-1
clone_size: .
cdr3_nt: TGCGCCAGCAGTCAACCGCGGACAGTTTTGACAGATACGCAGTATTTT
cdr3_aa: CASSQPRTVLTDTQYF

d_call: TRBD1
j_call: TRBJ2-6
v_call: TRBV28
clone_size: .
cdr3_nt: TGTGCCAGCAGTCCCCAGACAGGGCGGCATGGGGCCAACGTCCTGACTTTC
cdr3_aa: CASSPQTGRHGANVLTF

d_call: TRBD1
j_call: TRBJ1-2
v_call: TRBV15
clone_size: .
cdr3_nt: TGTGCCACCAGCAGAGGCCGACAGGGTGAGGCCTACACCTTC
cdr3_aa: CATSRGRQGEAYTF

d_call: .
j_call: TRBJ2-2
v_call: TRBV6-6
clone_size: .
cdr3_nt: TGTGCCAGCACTTTGATCCCCGGGGGGGAGCTGTTTTTT
cdr3_aa: CASTLIPGGELFF

d_call: .
j_call: TRBJ2-3
v_call: TRBV24-1
clone_size: .
cdr3_nt: TGTGCCACCAGTGTCGAGGCGGGGCTAACAGATACGCAGTATTTT
cdr3_aa: CATSVEAGLTDTQYF

d_call: .
j_call: TRBJ1-4
v_call: TRBV12-3/TRBV12-4
clone_size: once
cdr3_nt: TGTGCCAGCAGTAATGGAGGCGGGCCACTGTTTTTT
cdr3_aa: CASSNGGGPLFF

d_call: .
j_call: TRBJ2-7
v_call: TRBV7-2
clone_size: .
cdr3_nt: TGTGCCAGCAGTCAAGGGACGGGAGACTACGAGCAGTACTTC
cdr3_aa: CASSQGTGDYEQYF